The next 16 T cell receptor beta chains were all read from a single sample in a study of Ad26.COV2.S vaccination and SARS-CoV-2 variants. Measured with immunoSEQ multiplex PCR; TCRdb has only the in-frame clones, and not every one. The repertoire holds about 400,000 clones, with around 91% as singletons. Treatment here: roughly 20 received Ad26.COV2.S at low or high dose, single or two shots; roughly 5 received placebo; per-sample allocation not given. Day 63 after the first vaccine or placebo injection was the time point for sampling. The specimen was peripheral blood, collected in a trial of Ad26.COV2.S vaccine versus placebo. The receptor set was obtained from a person between 18 and 59 years old who received the Ad26.COV2.S COVID-19 vaccine or a placebo.

This chain connects TRBV19 to TRBJ2-1; no reliable D call. V dropped 5 bases and J dropped 4 bases, with 18 bases sitting between them. This CDR3 is built from 16 residues. Per germline, CDR1 LNHDA and CDR2 SQIVND (reference sequence). DNA for the CDR3: TGTGCCAGTAGTCCCGCTAATTTCAAGGGTTACAATGAGCAGTTCTTC. Its protein is CASSPANFKGYNEQFF.

The chain links TRBV7-9 to TRBJ1-4; D might be TRBD1 (6 bases). The V end was cut by 5 bases, the J end by 10 bases, with 11 bases between. The germline CDR1 and CDR2 sequences are SEHNR and FQNEAQ (reference sequence). The CDR3 is 12 residues long. The CDR3 coding sequence is TGTGCCAGCAGCCCGGGACATTCAAAACTGTTTTTT. Amino acids: CASSPGHSKLFF. Combining the CDR3 with reference TRBV7-9 and TRBJ1-4 gives the whole variable domain DTGVSQNPRHKITKRGQNVTFRCDPISEHNRLYWYRQTLGQGPEFLTYFQNEAQLEKSRLLSDRFSAERPKGSFSTLEIQRTEQGDSAMYLCASSPGHSKLFFGSGTQLSVL.

This clone was counted a single time. The gene calls are TRBV7-8 and TRBJ2-7; D call uncertain. The CDR3 consists of 12 residues. Trimming left V 4 bases short and J 3 bases short, with 7 bases between. CDR1 and CDR2 (germline): SGHVS, FQNEAQ. CDR3 in amino acids: CASSSDFYEQYF. The CDR3 DNA is TGTGCCAGCAGCTCGGATTTCTACGAGCAGTACTTC.

The CDR3 bases are TGTGCCAGCAGCTCTCTGCAGGGATCCGGGGAGCTGTTTTTT. Encoded protein: CASSSLQGSGELFF. The chain is built from TRBV5-6 and TRBJ2-2, with D tentatively TRBD1 (5 bases). V lost 3 bases to trimming and J lost 6 bases, with 12 bases between them. The V gene's germline CDR1 is SGHDT and CDR2 YYEEEE. This CDR3 region has 14 residues.

The genes are TRBV11-2 and TRBJ1-5, with TRBD1 matching 7 bases. V was clipped by 5 bases and J by 7 bases; unmatched bases: 5. CDR3 length: 13 residues. The germline V gene encodes CDR1 SGHAT and CDR2 FQNNGV. CDR3 bases: TGTGCCAGCAGCGCACAGGGGAACCAGCCCCAGCATTTT. Protein sequence: CASSAQGNQPQHF.

The rearrangement uses TRBV4-1 and TRBJ2-1; 10 positions agree with TRBD2. Per germline, CDR1 MGHRA and CDR2 YSYEKL. Unmatched junction bases numbered 12, after V lost 1 base and J lost 3 bases. The CDR3 extends over 19 amino acids. In nucleotides, the CDR3 is TGCGCCAGCAGCCAAGGTGGCCTAGCGGGAGCAGAACTCTACAATGAGCAGTTCTTC. As protein: CASSQGGLAGAELYNEQFF.

This clone showed up just once. The genes are TRBV28 and TRBJ2-7; D is perhaps TRBD1 or TRBD2 (5 bases each). CDR1 and CDR2 from the germline V gene are MDHEN and SYDVKM. With 8 bases removed from V and 3 bases from J, the gap between germline ends came to 17 bases. This CDR3 region has 14 residues. In DNA, the CDR3 is TGTGCCAGCGGACGGGCCGGGACCATCTACGAGCAGTACTTC. Translation: CASGRAGTIYEQYF.

The J gene is TRBJ1-1, the V gene TRBV11-3; perhaps TRBD1 as D (6 bases). The germline gives CDR1 SGHNT, CDR2 YENEEA. The V end was cut by 4 bases, the J end by 3 bases, with 9 bases between. CDR3 length: 13 residues. The DNA for the CDR3 is TGTGCCAGCAGCTCAACAGGGTACACTGAAGCTTTCTTT. It specifies CASSSTGYTEAFF.

The chain is built from TRBV19 and TRBJ1-4; D is perhaps TRBD1 (5 bases). The V end lost 6 bases, the J end lost 0 bases, and 14 bases lay between the germline ends. This CDR3 region has 16 residues. The germline gives CDR1 LNHDA, CDR2 SQIVND (reference sequence). The CDR3 coding sequence is TGTGCCAGTAGAATGGGACTCCTCGCAACTAATGAAAAACTGTTTTTT. This sequence encodes CASRMGLLATNEKLFF. The whole variable domain, remainder taken from reference TRBV19 and TRBJ1-4, is DGGITQSPKYLFRKEGQNVTLSCEQNLNHDAMYWYRQDPGQGLRLIYYSQIVNDFQKGDIAEGYSVSREKKESFPLTVTSAQKNPTAFYLCASRMGLLATNEKLFFGSGTQLSVL.

This chain connects TRBV28 to TRBJ1-1; D might be TRBD1 (6 bases). V dropped 3 bases and J dropped 0 bases, with 14 bases sitting between them. There are 16 residues in the CDR3. Looked up from germline, CDR1 is MDHEN and CDR2 is SYDVKM. CDR3 sequence (DNA): TGTGCCAGCAGTTTCCACGGGACACCTCTGAACACTGAAGCTTTCTTT. Amino acid sequence: CASSFHGTPLNTEAFF. Variable domain in full (rest from reference TRBV28 and TRBJ1-1): DVKVTQSSRYLVKRTGEKVFLECVQDMDHENMFWYRQDPGLGLRLIYFSYDVKMKEKGDIPEGYSVSREKKERFSLILESASTNQTSMYLCASSFHGTPLNTEAFFGQGTRLTVV.

The chain couples TRBV6-5 to TRBJ2-2; D could derive from TRBD1 or TRBD2 (6 bases each). This CDR3 has 15 amino acids. Germline assignment: CDR1 MNHEY and CDR2 SVGAGI. The V end was cut by 7 bases, the J end by 3 bases, with 15 bases between. The CDR3 nucleotides are TGTGCCAGCACCCCGGGGGCGCCGGACACCGGGGAGCTGTTTTTT. The encoded protein is CASTPGAPDTGELFF.

The J gene is TRBJ2-3, the V gene TRBV9, with TRBD2 identical over 9 bases. Germline-derived CDR1 and CDR2 are SGDLS and YYNGEE. Unmatched junction bases numbered 2, after V lost 2 bases and J lost 1 base. CDR3 size: 15 residues. CDR3 nucleotides: TGTGCCAGCAGCGTGGCTAGCGGGGGCACAGATACGCAGTATTTT. This translates into CASSVASGGTDTQYF.

As regards this clone: The same CDR3 arises from other DNA sequences in this sample as well. The chain has TRBV28 and TRBJ1-5, with 7 nucleotides matching TRBD1. The germline V gene has CDR1 MDHEN and CDR2 SYDVKM. With V trimmed by 2 bases and J by 1 base, 2 bases remained unmatched. CDR3 length: 15 residues. The CDR3 DNA reads as TGTGCCAGCAGTTTAAGGGGGCCAAGCAATCAGCCCCAGCATTTT. Translating it yields CASSLRGPSNQPQHF.

This clone was observed once. The chain couples TRBV28 to TRBJ2-1; maybe TRBD1 (5 bases). There are 15 residues in the CDR3. Trimming left V 5 bases short and J 2 bases short, with 13 bases between. Germline V gives CDR1 MDHEN, CDR2 SYDVKM. The CDR3 coding sequence is TGTGCCAGCAGTCCTCCCAGGGCTGCCTACAATGAGCAGTTCTTC. This gives the protein CASSPPRAAYNEQFF.

The chain combines TRBV6-2 or TRBV6-3 with TRBJ1-1, with 8 bases identical to TRBD1. The CDR3 is made up of 15 amino acids. J gave up 2 bases and V 4 bases, and 6 bases lay outside the gene matches. Germline CDR1 reads MNHEY; CDR2 reads SVGEGT. The CDR3 DNA is TGTGCCAGCAGTTCCGACAGGGGCGTAAACACTGAAGCTTTCTTT. Its protein product is CASSSDRGVNTEAFF.

The chain combines TRBV11-2 with TRBJ2-3, with D possibly being TRBD1 (6 bases). The CDR3 runs to 16 residues. The V gene lost 1 base and the J gene lost 1 base, with 12 bases spanning the gap. CDR1 and CDR2 from the germline V gene are SGHAT and FQNNGV. In DNA, the CDR3 is TGTGCCAGCAGCTTAGGGACGGACAGACGCACAGATACGCAGTATTTT. This codes for CASSLGTDRRTDTQYF.